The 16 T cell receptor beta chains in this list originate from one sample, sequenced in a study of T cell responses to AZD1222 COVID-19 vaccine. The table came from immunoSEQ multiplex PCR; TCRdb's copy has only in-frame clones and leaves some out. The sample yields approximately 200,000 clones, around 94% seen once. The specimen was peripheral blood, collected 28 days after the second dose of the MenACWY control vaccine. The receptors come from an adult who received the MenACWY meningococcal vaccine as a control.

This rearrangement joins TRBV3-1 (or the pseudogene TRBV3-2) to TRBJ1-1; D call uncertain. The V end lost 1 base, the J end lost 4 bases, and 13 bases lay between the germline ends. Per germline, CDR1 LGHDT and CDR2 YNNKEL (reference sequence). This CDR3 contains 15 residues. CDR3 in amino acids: CASSQGPGVGTEAFF. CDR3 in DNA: TGTGCCAGCAGCCAAGGCCCAGGAGTAGGCACTGAAGCTTTCTTT.

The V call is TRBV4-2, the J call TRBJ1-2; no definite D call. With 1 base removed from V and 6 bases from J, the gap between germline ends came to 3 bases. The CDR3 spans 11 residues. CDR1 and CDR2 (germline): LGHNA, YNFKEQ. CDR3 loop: CASSQGDGYTF. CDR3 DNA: TGTGCCAGCAGCCAAGGAGATGGCTACACCTTC.

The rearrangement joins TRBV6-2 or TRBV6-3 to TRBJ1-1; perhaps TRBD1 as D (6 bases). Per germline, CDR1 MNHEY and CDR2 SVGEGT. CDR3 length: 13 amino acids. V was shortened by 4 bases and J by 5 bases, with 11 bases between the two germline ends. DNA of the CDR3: TGTGCCAGCAGTTTGGGGCAGGGGACTGAAGCTTTCTTT. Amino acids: CASSLGQGTEAFF.

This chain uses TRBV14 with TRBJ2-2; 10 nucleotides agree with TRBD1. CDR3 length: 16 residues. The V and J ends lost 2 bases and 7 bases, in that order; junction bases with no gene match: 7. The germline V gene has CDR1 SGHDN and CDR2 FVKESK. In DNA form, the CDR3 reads TGTGCCAGCAGCCAAAGGGGACAGGGGCGGAACGGGGAGCTGTTTTTT. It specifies CASSQRGQGRNGELFF.

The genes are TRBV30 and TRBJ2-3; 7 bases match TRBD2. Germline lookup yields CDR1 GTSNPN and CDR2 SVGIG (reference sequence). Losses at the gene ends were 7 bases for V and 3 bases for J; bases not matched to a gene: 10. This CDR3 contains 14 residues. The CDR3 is CALSGTRGTDTQYF. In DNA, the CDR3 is TGTGCCTTGAGCGGGACCCGAGGAACAGATACGCAGTATTTT. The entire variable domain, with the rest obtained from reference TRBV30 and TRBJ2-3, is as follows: SQTIHQWPATLVQPVGSPLSLECTVEGTSNPNLYWYRQAAGRGLQLLFYSVGIGQISSEVPQNLSASRPQDRQFILSSKKLLLSDSGFYLCALSGTRGTDTQYFGPGTRLTVL.

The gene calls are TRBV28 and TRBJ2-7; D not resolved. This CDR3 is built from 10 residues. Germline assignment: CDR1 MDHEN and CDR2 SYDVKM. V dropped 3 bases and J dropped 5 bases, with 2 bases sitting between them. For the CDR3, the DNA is TGTGCCAGCAGTTTCCACGAGCAGTACTTC. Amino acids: CASSFHEQYF.

CDR3 nucleotide sequence: TGCGCCAGCAGCTTGGTTGGGGGTGAAGCTTTCTTT. This gives the protein CASSLVGGEAFF. This sequence joins TRBV5-1 and TRBJ1-1; D is perhaps TRBD1 (5 bases). V was clipped by 0 bases and J by 7 bases, with 7 bases between them. The CDR3 is 12 residues long. Germline CDR1 reads SGHRS; CDR2 reads YFSETQ.

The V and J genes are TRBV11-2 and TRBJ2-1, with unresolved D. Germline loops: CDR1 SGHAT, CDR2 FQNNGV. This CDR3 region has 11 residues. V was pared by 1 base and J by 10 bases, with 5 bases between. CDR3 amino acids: CASSLGVEQFF. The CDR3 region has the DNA TGTGCCAGCAGCTTAGGTGTGGAGCAGTTCTTC.

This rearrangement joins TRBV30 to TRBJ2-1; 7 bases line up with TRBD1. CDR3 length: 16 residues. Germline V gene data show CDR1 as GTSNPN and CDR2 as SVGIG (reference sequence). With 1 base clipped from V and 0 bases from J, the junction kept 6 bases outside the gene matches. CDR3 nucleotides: TGTGCCTGGAGTGGCCGGGACAGAAGCTCCTACAATGAGCAGTTCTTC. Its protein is CAWSGRDRSSYNEQFF.

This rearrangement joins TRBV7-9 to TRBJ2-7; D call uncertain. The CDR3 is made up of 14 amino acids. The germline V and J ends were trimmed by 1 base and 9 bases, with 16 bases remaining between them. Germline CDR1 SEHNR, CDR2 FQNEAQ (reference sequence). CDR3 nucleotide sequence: TGTGCCAGCAGCTTAGTTGGCGCCGGCCTGGGGCAGTACTTC. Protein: CASSLVGAGLGQYF.

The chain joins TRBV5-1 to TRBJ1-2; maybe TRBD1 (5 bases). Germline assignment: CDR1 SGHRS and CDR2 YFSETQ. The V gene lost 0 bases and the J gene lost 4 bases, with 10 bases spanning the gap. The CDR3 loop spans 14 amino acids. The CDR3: CASSLASQVYGYTF. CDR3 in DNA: TGCGCCAGCAGCTTGGCGTCACAGGTCTATGGCTACACCTTC.

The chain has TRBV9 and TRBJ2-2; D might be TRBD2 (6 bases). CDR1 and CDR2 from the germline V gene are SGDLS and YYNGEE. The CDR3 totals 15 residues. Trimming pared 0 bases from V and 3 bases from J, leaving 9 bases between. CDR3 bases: TGTGCCAGCAGCGTAGAGGGACTGCACACCGGGGAGCTGTTTTTT. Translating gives CASSVEGLHTGELFF.

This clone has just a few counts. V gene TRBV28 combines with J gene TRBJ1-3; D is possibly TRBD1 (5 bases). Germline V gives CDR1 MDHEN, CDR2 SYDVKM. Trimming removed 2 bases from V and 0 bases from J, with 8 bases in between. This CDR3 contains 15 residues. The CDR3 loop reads CASSLGGVSGNTIYF. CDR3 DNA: TGTGCCAGCAGTTTAGGAGGGGTCTCTGGAAACACCATATATTTT.

The CDR3 bases are TGTGCCGCCAGAGGGGTAAGCGGGAGCTCCTACGAGCAGTACTTC. Its protein is CAARGVSGSSYEQYF. The chain employs TRBV2 and TRBJ2-7, with TRBD2 identical over 8 bases. The germline gives CDR1 SNHLY, CDR2 FYNNEI. The CDR3 has 15 residues. Germline trimming cut 11 bases from V and 0 bases from J; bases unmatched to any gene: 12.

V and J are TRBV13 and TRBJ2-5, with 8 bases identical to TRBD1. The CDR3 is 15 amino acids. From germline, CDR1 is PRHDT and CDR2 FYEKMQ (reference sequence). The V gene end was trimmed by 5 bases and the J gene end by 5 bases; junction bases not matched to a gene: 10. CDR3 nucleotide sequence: TGTGCCAGCAGCCTGTGGGCAGGGGGCTCGGAGACCCAGTACTTC. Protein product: CASSLWAGGSETQYF. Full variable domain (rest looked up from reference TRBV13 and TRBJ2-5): AAGVIQSPRHLIKEKRETATLKCYPIPRHDTVYWYQQGPGQDPQFLISFYEKMQSDKGSIPDRFSAQQFSDYHSELNMSSLELGDSALYFCASSLWAGGSETQYFGPGTRLLVL.

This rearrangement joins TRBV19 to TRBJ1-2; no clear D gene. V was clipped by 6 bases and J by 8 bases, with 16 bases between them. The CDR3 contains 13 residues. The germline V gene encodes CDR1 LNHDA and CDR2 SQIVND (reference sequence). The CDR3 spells CASRPDRGGGYTF. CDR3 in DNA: TGTGCCAGTAGACCGGACCGCGGTGGGGGCTACACCTTC.